What follows is one T cell receptor beta chain and its context. Per the authors' pipeline: From reference gene primer amplification, estimates of nucleated cell counts were derived. Clones were read by immunoSEQ multiplex PCR, and TCRdb kept only the in-frame ones, dropping some. The D gene and trimming were derived from the DNA, and the V and J assignments and clone size from that table. The sample carries around 300,000 clones, 80% to 90% recorded once. This sample was included in a study of blood T cell repertoires in COVID-19. Study at large: Samples of COVID-19 (acute and convalescent) were obtained from the United States, Italy and Spain. T cells, B-cell-depleted T cells, or PBMCs provided the cDNA or gDNA that served as material.

The CDR3 is made up of 14 amino acids. The V end lost 5 bases, the J end lost 2 bases, and 10 bases lay between the germline ends. The V gene's germline CDR1 is SQVTM and CDR2 ANQGSEA. This TCR was recovered from a man between 50 and 59 years old with active or convalescent COVID-19. V gene TRBV29-1 combines with J gene TRBJ2-6, with a possible D match to TRBD2 (6 bases). The sample was peripheral blood. CDR3 bases: TGCAGCGTTTCCGGGGAGGCTGGGGCCAACGTCCTGACTTTC. Encoded protein: CSVSGEAGANVLTF.